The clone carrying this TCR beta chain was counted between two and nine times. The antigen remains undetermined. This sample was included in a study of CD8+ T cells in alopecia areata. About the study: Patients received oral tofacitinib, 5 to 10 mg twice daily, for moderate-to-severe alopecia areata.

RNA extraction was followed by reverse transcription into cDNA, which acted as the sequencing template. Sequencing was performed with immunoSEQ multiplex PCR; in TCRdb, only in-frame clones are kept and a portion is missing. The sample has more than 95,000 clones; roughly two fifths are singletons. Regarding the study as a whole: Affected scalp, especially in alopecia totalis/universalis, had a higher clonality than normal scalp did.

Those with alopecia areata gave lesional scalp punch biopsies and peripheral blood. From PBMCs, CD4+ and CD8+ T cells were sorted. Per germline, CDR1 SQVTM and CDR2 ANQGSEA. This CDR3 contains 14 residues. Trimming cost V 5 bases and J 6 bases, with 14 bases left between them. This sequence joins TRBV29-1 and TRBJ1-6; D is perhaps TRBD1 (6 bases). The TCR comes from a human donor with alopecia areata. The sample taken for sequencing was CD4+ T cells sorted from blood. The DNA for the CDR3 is TGCAGCGTTCCTTCGGGGACACCTAATTCACCCCTCCACTTT. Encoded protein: CSVPSGTPNSPLHF.